Below, one TCR beta chain is given with its context. These data are taken from a study of cytomegalovirus exposure and HLA in healthy donors. About the research overall: Tens of millions of unique TCR sequences came from HLA-typed donors in an early release.

CDR3 length: 13 amino acids. The V and J ends lost 6 bases and 5 bases respectively, with 12 bases between them. Germline lookup yields CDR1 MNHNS and CDR2 SASEGT. The PCR was carried out with 60 Vbeta primers and 13 Jbeta primers. The repertoire was sequenced with immunoSEQ multiplex PCR; TCRdb's copy has only in-frame clones and lacks some. This sample carries around 150,000 clones, roughly four fifths of them seen once, and the ten largest clones take under 1%. This TCR came from a girl under 10 years old in good health and CMV-seropositive. The sequenced material came from PBMCs. The chain carries TRBV6-1 and TRBJ2-3; D possibly corresponds to TRBD1 (6 bases). The CDR3 is CASRRTARDTQYF. In DNA form, the CDR3 reads TGTGCCAGCAGGAGGACAGCCAGAGATACGCAGTATTTT.